A selection of T cell receptor beta chains follows, all from one sample in a study of T cell responses to AZD1222 COVID-19 vaccine. The data were produced by immunoSEQ multiplex PCR, yet TCRdb's version contains in-frame clones alone and is incomplete. Of 150,000 to 200,000 clones in the sample, approximately 91% were seen once. The specimen comprised peripheral blood, sampled 28 days after the second AZD1222 dose. All receptors come from an adult who received the AZD1222 COVID-19 vaccine. Each CDR3 is given with its conserved first and last residue. A D gene is named only where the DNA matches it firmly. A clone size is listed for some rows: how often the clone was seen (once, few, many), or a class if it is expanded.

D: -; size: -; V: TRBV14; length: 15; J: TRBJ2-5; DNA: TGTGCCAGCAGCCAAGAAACTAGGGCCTCCGGGACCCAGTACTTC; CDR3: CASSQETRASGTQYF
D: TRBD1; size: -; V: TRBV19; length: 15; J: TRBJ1-6; DNA: TGTGCCAGCGTTGGGGGACAGGGGGGTAATTCACCCCTCCACTTT; CDR3: CASVGGQGGNSPLHF
D: -; size: -; V: TRBV7-2; length: 17; J: TRBJ2-5; DNA: TGTGCCAGCAGCTTGGTGGTGGGGGCGGGAGTACAGGAGACCCAGTACTTC; CDR3: CASSLVVGAGVQETQYF
D: TRBD2; size: -; V: TRBV5-4; length: 14; J: TRBJ2-7; DNA: TGTGCCAGCAGCCGGTCTAGCGGCTCCTACGAGCAGTACTTC; CDR3: CASSRSSGSYEQYF
D: TRBD2; size: -; V: TRBV4-2; length: 16; J: TRBJ2-1; DNA: TGTGCCAGCAGCCAACTAGCGGGGGCCACCTACAATGAGCAGTTCTTC; CDR3: CASSQLAGATYNEQFF
D: TRBD1; size: few; V: TRBV13; length: 14; J: TRBJ1-1; DNA: TGTGCCAGCAGGGCGATTGACAGGGTTGATGAAGCTTTCTTT; CDR3: CASRAIDRVDEAFF
D: -; size: -; V: TRBV7-8; length: 14; J: TRBJ2-7; DNA: TGTGCCAGCAGCTTAGCCCCAAATGGGGATGGGCAGTACTTC; CDR3: CASSLAPNGDGQYF
D: TRBD2; size: -; V: TRBV18; length: 18; J: TRBJ2-1; DNA: TGTGCCAGCTCACCTCGGACTAGCGGGAGCCCCCCCAACAATGAGCAGTTCTTC; CDR3: CASSPRTSGSPPNNEQFF
D: TRBD2; size: -; V: TRBV19; length: 15; J: TRBJ2-1; DNA: TGTGCCAGTAGTATACCCCACGGGACTAGCAATGAGCAGTTCTTC; CDR3: CASSIPHGTSNEQFF
D: -; size: -; V: TRBV28; length: 14; J: TRBJ2-3; DNA: TGTGCCAGCACCAGAGGGGGGGTGGCAGATACGCAGTATTTT; CDR3: CASTRGGVADTQYF
D: TRBD2; size: few; V: TRBV4-2; length: 19; J: TRBJ2-7; DNA: TGTGCCAGCAGCCAAGGAACCGGACTAGCGGCCACTCGCTCCTACGAGCAGTACTTC; CDR3: CASSQGTGLAATRSYEQYF
D: TRBD1; size: -; V: TRBV2; length: 15; J: TRBJ2-5; DNA: TGTGCCAGCAGCTTCATAACAGGGGTACAAGAGACCCAGTACTTC; CDR3: CASSFITGVQETQYF
D: -; size: -; V: TRBV9; length: 14; J: TRBJ2-7; DNA: TGTGCCAGCAGCGTGGACTGGGGGAACTACGAGCAGTACTTC; CDR3: CASSVDWGNYEQYF
D: -; size: -; V: TRBV5-1; length: 16; J: TRBJ2-1; DNA: TGCGCCAGCAGCTTGATCCGGGGGACGTCTTTAAATGAGCAGTTCTTC; CDR3: CASSLIRGTSLNEQFF
D: -; size: once; V: TRBV28; length: 16; J: TRBJ1-1; DNA: TGTGCCAGCAGCCCTAACAGGGTCGGAATGAACACTGAAGCTTTCTTT; CDR3: CASSPNRVGMNTEAFF
D: TRBD2; size: -; V: TRBV19; length: 16; J: TRBJ2-1; DNA: TGTGCCAGTAGTACCATAGCGGGAGTACTCCACAATGAGCAGTTCTTC; CDR3: CASSTIAGVLHNEQFF
D: TRBD2; size: -; V: TRBV5-1; length: 13; J: TRBJ2-1; DNA: TGCGCCAGCAGCTTGTCGGGGGGCAATGAGCAGTTCTTC; CDR3: CASSLSGGNEQFF
D: -; size: -; V: TRBV19; length: 12; J: TRBJ2-7; DNA: TGTGCCAGTCGGGCAGCATCCTACGAGCAGTACTTC; CDR3: CASRAASYEQYF
D: -; size: -; V: TRBV6-6; length: 13; J: TRBJ2-5; DNA: TGTGCCAGCAGCTCTACTAGCCGTGAGACCCAGTACTTC; CDR3: CASSSTSRETQYF
D: TRBD1; size: once; V: TRBV6-2/TRBV6-3; length: 15; J: TRBJ2-2; DNA: TGTGCCAGCAGCCAAGGGACAGGGGGCCCCGGGGAGCTGTTTTTT; CDR3: CASSQGTGGPGELFF
D: -; size: few; V: TRBV19; length: 13; J: TRBJ2-2; DNA: TGTGCCAGTTCCGGGGTAGGAGCGGGGGAGCTGTTTTTT; CDR3: CASSGVGAGELFF
D: -; size: -; V: TRBV11-1; length: 15; J: TRBJ2-7; DNA: TGTGCCAGCAGCTTAAGTGGGGGGCCATCCTACGAGCAGTACTTC; CDR3: CASSLSGGPSYEQYF
D: TRBD1; size: -; V: TRBV29-1; length: 13; J: TRBJ2-3; DNA: TGCAGCGTATCGACAGGGGCGGTGGATACGCAGTATTTT; CDR3: CSVSTGAVDTQYF
D: -; size: -; V: TRBV3-1/TRBV3-2; length: 14; J: TRBJ1-2; DNA: TGTGCCAGCAGCCAAGATCAGGGCCACTATGGCTACACCTTC; CDR3: CASSQDQGHYGYTF
D: -; size: -; V: TRBV7-9; length: 15; J: TRBJ2-2; DNA: TGTGCCAGCAGCTTAAGGGGGGCGCACACCGGGGAGCTGTTTTTT; CDR3: CASSLRGAHTGELFF
D: -; size: -; V: TRBV4-3; length: 15; J: TRBJ2-7; DNA: TGCGCCAGCAGCCAAGAGGCAGGATATAATTACGAGCAGTACTTC; CDR3: CASSQEAGYNYEQYF
D: -; size: -; V: TRBV20-1; length: 11; J: TRBJ2-7; DNA: TGCAGTGCTAGAGTGACCTACGAGCAGTACTTC; CDR3: CSARVTYEQYF
D: TRBD1; size: -; V: TRBV11-1; length: 16; J: TRBJ1-2; DNA: TGTGCCAGCAGCACCACCGGGACAGGGTCGGCTTATGGCTACACCTTC; CDR3: CASSTTGTGSAYGYTF
D: -; size: -; V: TRBV27; length: 17; J: TRBJ2-1; DNA: TGTGCCAGCAGACCCCAAGTGGCTGGGATCCCGTTTGGCGAGCAGTTCTTC; CDR3: CASRPQVAGIPFGEQFF
D: TRBD1; size: few; V: TRBV27; length: 15; J: TRBJ1-2; DNA: TGTGCCAGCAGTTTAATTCCCGGGACAGGGGACGGCTACACCTTC; CDR3: CASSLIPGTGDGYTF
D: -; size: once; V: TRBV10-3; length: 14; J: TRBJ2-5; DNA: TGTGCCATCAGTGAGTCATACTCCCAAGAGACCCAGTACTTC; CDR3: CAISESYSQETQYF
D: TRBD1; size: -; V: TRBV4-3; length: 15; J: TRBJ1-2; DNA: TGCGCCAGCAGCCGGGACAGGGGGAATAACTATGGCTACACCTTC; CDR3: CASSRDRGNNYGYTF
D: TRBD1; size: -; V: TRBV20-1; length: 15; J: TRBJ1-2; DNA: TGCAGTGCTAGTGGTTCCGGACAGGGACTCTCTGGCTACACCTTC; CDR3: CSASGSGQGLSGYTF
D: TRBD1; size: -; V: TRBV7-8; length: 16; J: TRBJ1-1; DNA: TGTGCCAGCAGCTTAGCGCAGGGGGACTTGAACACTGAAGCTTTCTTT; CDR3: CASSLAQGDLNTEAFF
D: -; size: -; V: TRBV19; length: 16; J: TRBJ1-5; DNA: TGTGCCAGTAGTATTCCGGGCTCCGCTCCGAATCAGCCCCAGCATTTT; CDR3: CASSIPGSAPNQPQHF
D: -; size: -; V: TRBV7-2; length: 16; J: TRBJ1-2; DNA: TGTGCCAGCAGTATCTCGACAGCAGACACATACTATGGCTACACCTTC; CDR3: CASSISTADTYYGYTF